This TCR beta chain was captured by sequencing in a study of blood T cell repertoires in COVID-19. About the research overall: The origin of the acute and convalescent COVID-19 samples was the United States, Italy and Spain. PBMCs, B-cell-depleted T cells, or T cells were the source of the cDNA or gDNA that made up the material.

Under the authors' procedure: Cell counts per sample came from amplifying reference gene primers. Profiled with immunoSEQ multiplex PCR; TCRdb holds only in-frame clones, not every one. D and trimming come from the DNA, and the V and J calls and clone size come from that table. The table lists 90,000 or so clones, around 89% of them singletons. The clonotype was recovered from a woman over 75 with active or convalescent COVID-19. The sequenced sample was peripheral blood.

CDR3 bases: TGTGCCACCGGACTTGTTTCCTACGAGCAGTACTTC. Encoded protein: CATGLVSYEQYF. The gene calls are TRBV6-5 and TRBJ2-7; D might be TRBD2 (5 bases). The V gene's germline CDR1 is MNHEY and CDR2 SVGAGI. Trimming removed 10 bases at V and 1 base at J, with 11 bases between. This CDR3 is built from 12 residues.